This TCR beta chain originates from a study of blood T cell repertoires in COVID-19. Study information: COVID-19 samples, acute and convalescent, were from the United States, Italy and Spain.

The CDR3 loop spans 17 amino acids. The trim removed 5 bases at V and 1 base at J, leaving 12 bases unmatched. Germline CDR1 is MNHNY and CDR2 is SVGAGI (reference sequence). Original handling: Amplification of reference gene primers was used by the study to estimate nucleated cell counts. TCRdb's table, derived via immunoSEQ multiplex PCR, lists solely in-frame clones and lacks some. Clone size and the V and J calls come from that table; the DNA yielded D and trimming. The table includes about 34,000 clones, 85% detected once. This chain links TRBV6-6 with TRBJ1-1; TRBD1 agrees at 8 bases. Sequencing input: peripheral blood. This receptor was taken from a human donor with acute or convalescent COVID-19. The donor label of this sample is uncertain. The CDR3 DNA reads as TGTGCCAGCAGTCCCTGGACAGGGAGTGTTAAGAACACTGAAGCTTTCTTT. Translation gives CASSPWTGSVKNTEAFF.